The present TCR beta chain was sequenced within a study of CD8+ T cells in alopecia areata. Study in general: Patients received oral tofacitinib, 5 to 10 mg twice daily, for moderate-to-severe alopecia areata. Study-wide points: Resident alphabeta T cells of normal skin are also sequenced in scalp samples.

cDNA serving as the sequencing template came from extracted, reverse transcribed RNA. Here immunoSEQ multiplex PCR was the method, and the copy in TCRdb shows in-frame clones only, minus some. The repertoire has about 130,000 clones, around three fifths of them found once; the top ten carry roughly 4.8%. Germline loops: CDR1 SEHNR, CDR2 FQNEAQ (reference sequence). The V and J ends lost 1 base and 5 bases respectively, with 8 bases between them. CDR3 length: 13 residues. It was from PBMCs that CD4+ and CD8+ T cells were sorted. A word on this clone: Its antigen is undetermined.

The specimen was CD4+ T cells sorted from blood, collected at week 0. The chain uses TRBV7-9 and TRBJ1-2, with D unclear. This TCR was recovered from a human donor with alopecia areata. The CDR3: CASSLVGKYGYTF. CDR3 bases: TGTGCCAGCAGCTTAGTAGGGAAATATGGCTACACCTTC.